This section outlines one T cell receptor beta chain sequence together with its context. This sample is drawn from a study of blood T cell repertoires in COVID-19. Study in general: Samples taken during acute and convalescent COVID-19 were collected in the United States, Italy and Spain. From T cells, B-cell-depleted T cells, or PBMCs came the material, which was cDNA or gDNA.

Original handling: It was from reference gene primer amplification that nucleated cell counts were estimated. Sequenced by immunoSEQ multiplex PCR; TCRdb stores in-frame clones only, minus some. V, J and clone size reflect that table, while D and trimming were determined from the DNA. The table includes around 110,000 clones, almost 85% detected once. CDR3 length equals 16 residues. Germline lookup yields CDR1 MNHEY and CDR2 SMNVEV (reference sequence). Trimming shortened V by 6 bases and J by 3 bases, and 17 bases separated the two germline ends. Sequenced material: peripheral blood. This sequence originates from a man in his sixties or seventies with active or convalescent COVID-19. The chain carries TRBV27 and TRBJ1-4; D might be TRBD1 (6 bases). The CDR3 here is CASSFTNRAANEKLFF. DNA for the CDR3: TGTGCCAGCAGCTTTACGAACAGGGCGGCTAATGAAAAACTGTTTTTT. Drawing the rest from reference TRBV27 and TRBJ1-4, the complete variable domain is EAQVTQNPRYLITVTGKKLTVTCSQNMNHEYMSWYRQDPGLGLRQIYYSMNVEVTDKGDVPEGYKVSRKEKRNFPLILESPSPNQTSLYFCASSFTNRAANEKLFFGSGTQLSVL.